The rows below give T cell receptor beta chains drawn from one sample of a study of T cell responses to AZD1222 COVID-19 vaccine. The protocol was immunoSEQ multiplex PCR, while the TCRdb copy is restricted to in-frame clones and leaves out a portion. The sample has around 110,000 clones; roughly 87% are singletons. This specimen consisted of peripheral blood, obtained on day 0 of AZD1222 vaccination. The receptors originated from an adult in good health. CDR3s include the opening cysteine and the closing phenylalanine or tryptophan. A D gene is named only where the DNA matches it firmly. Rows may omit the clone size; those that give it use once, few, many or a size class.

V	size	length	J	D	CDR3	DNA
TRBV30	NA	13	TRBJ1-1	NA	CAWTGIAPTEAFF	TGTGCCTGGACTGGAATCGCCCCAACTGAAGCTTTCTTT
TRBV5-5	NA	15	TRBJ1-1	NA	CASSLPGDIVAEAFF	TGTGCCAGCAGCCTTCCCGGGGACATAGTCGCTGAAGCTTTCTTT
TRBV7-3	few	13	TRBJ1-6	NA	CASSLGGVSPLHF	TGTGCCAGCAGCTTGGGAGGGGTCTCACCCCTCCACTTT
TRBV2	NA	13	TRBJ2-6	NA	CASSATGANVLTF	TGTGCCAGCAGCGCAACTGGGGCCAACGTCCTGACTTTC
TRBV4-1	NA	15	TRBJ1-2	NA	CASSQDGGGNYGYTF	TGCGCCAGCAGCCAGGACGGGGGAGGAAACTATGGCTACACCTTC
TRBV7-9	NA	12	TRBJ1-3	NA	CASSLNRNTIYF	TGTGCCAGCAGCTTAAACAGAAACACCATATATTTT
TRBV28	NA	17	TRBJ1-5	TRBD1	CASSPDRGGYSNQPQHF	TGTGCCAGCAGCCCCGACAGGGGGGGTTATAGCAATCAGCCCCAGCATTTT
TRBV28	once	12	TRBJ2-3	NA	CASSLLGDTQYF	TGTGCCAGCAGCCTCCTTGGTGATACGCAGTATTTT
TRBV7-2	once	12	TRBJ1-2	NA	CASSDTNYGYTF	TGTGCCAGCAGCGACACAAACTATGGCTACACCTTC
TRBV28	NA	15	TRBJ2-7	TRBD1	CASTLPQGQFYEQYF	TGTGCCAGCACCCTACCCCAGGGACAGTTCTACGAGCAGTACTTC
TRBV4-1	NA	17	TRBJ2-2	NA	CASSQAGGRGSTGELFF	TGCGCCAGCAGCCAAGCTGGGGGGCGGGGGAGCACCGGGGAGCTGTTTTTT
TRBV28	NA	12	TRBJ1-2	NA	CASRGLGYGYTF	TGTGCCAGCCGAGGACTGGGCTATGGCTACACCTTC